This T cell receptor beta chain was sequenced in a study of OX40 agonist ivuxolimab in advanced cancers. The repertoire was sequenced with immunoSEQ multiplex PCR; TCRdb's copy has only in-frame clones and lacks some. This repertoire shows tens of thousands of clones, under 95% found once; its top ten account for roughly 1%. The source material was CD4+ or CD8+ T cells sorted from blood, sampled in a trial of the OX40 agonist ivuxolimab. This TCR derives from an adult with an advanced solid tumor such as melanoma, head and neck, liver or kidney cancer.

CDR3 nucleotides: TGTGCCAGCTCACCACCCTTCTTAGCCTACGAGCAGTACTTC. Protein sequence: CASSPPFLAYEQYF. The V call is TRBV18, the J call TRBJ2-7; D is unclear. The CDR3 runs to 14 residues. V was shortened by 0 bases and J by 2 bases, with 8 bases between the two germline ends. Germline-derived CDR1 and CDR2 are KGHSH and LQKENI.